These 25 T cell receptor beta chains were sequenced from one sample in a study of blood T cell repertoires in COVID-19. Clones were sequenced by immunoSEQ multiplex PCR, and TCRdb holds only the in-frame ones, with some missing. The repertoire holds roughly 190,000 clones, with approximately 73% as singletons. The material sequenced was PBMCs or T cells enriched from blood (not recorded which). Source of these receptors: a woman aged 50 to 60 with acute COVID-19.

The CDR3 protein is CASSSEAGDLYNEQFF. As DNA, the CDR3 is TGTGCCAGCAGCTCAGAGGCGGGCGACCTCTACAATGAGCAGTTCTTC. The V and J genes are TRBV11-2 and TRBJ2-1; possible D gene TRBD2, 5 bases. CDR3 length: 16 amino acids. The V end was cut by 4 bases, the J end by 3 bases, with 16 bases between. Germline V gene data show CDR1 as SGHAT and CDR2 as FQNNGV. Complete variable domain (other parts from reference TRBV11-2 and TRBJ2-1): EAGVAQSPRYKIIEKRQSVAFWCNPISGHATLYWYQQILGQGPKLLIQFQNNGVVDDSQLPKDRFSAERLKGVDSTLKIQPAKLEDSAVYLCASSSEAGDLYNEQFFGPGTRLTVL.

J is TRBJ1-4 and V is TRBV5-8, with 8 bases lining up with TRBD1. Germline V gives CDR1 SGHTS, CDR2 YDEGEE. J was trimmed by 8 bases and V by 5 bases; bases with no gene match: 8. The CDR3 runs to 14 residues. CDR3: CASSLGQGREKLFF. In DNA, the CDR3 is TGTGCCAGCAGTCTCGGACAGGGAAGAGAAAAACTGTTTTTT.

V gene TRBV18 combines with J gene TRBJ1-1; D is perhaps TRBD1 (6 bases). The length of the CDR3 is 15 residues. Between the trimmed V and J ends, which lost 3 bases and 0 bases, there was a span of 11 bases. Germline lookup yields CDR1 KGHSH and CDR2 LQKENI. The CDR3 sequence: CASSPGKGVNTEAFF. In DNA form, the CDR3 reads TGTGCCAGCTCACCGGGAAAGGGGGTGAACACTGAAGCTTTCTTT.

The chain couples TRBV19 to TRBJ2-1; 8 bases are shared with TRBD1. CDR3 length equals 13 residues. Losses at the gene ends were 7 bases for V and 7 bases for J; bases not matched to a gene: 6. The germline gives CDR1 LNHDA, CDR2 SQIVND (reference sequence). The CDR3 spells CASKSGGMNEQFF. Written as DNA, the CDR3 is TGTGCCAGTAAGTCAGGGGGCATGAATGAGCAGTTCTTC.

CDR3 sequence reads: CASSQAGTGREKLFF. DNA for the CDR3: TGTGCCAGCAGCCAAGCGGGGACAGGGAGGGAAAAACTGTTTTTT. The chain has TRBV3-1 (or the pseudogene TRBV3-2) and TRBJ1-4; 9 bases match TRBD1. The germline CDR1 and CDR2 sequences are LGHDT and YNNKEL (reference sequence). The CDR3 covers 15 residues. With V trimmed by 1 base and J by 8 bases, 5 bases remained unmatched.

The rearrangement uses TRBV3-1 (or the pseudogene TRBV3-2) and TRBJ1-1, with 7 nucleotides matching TRBD1. CDR3 length equals 12 residues. V lost 4 bases, J lost 8 bases, and 4 bases stayed unmatched. Looked up from germline, CDR1 is LGHDT and CDR2 is YNNKEL (reference sequence). The CDR3: CASSRGDSEAFF. The CDR3 DNA reads as TGTGCCAGCAGCCGGGGGGACAGCGAAGCTTTCTTT.

This chain links TRBV18 with TRBJ2-5, with 8 nucleotides matching TRBD1. The CDR3 length is 14 residues. CDR1 and CDR2 (germline): KGHSH, LQKENI. V lost 2 bases, J lost 2 bases, and 1 base stayed unmatched. The CDR3 spells CASSPRTGQETQYF. The CDR3 coding sequence is TGTGCCAGCTCACCAAGGACAGGGCAAGAGACCCAGTACTTC.

This rearrangement joins TRBV29-1 to TRBJ1-2, with 10 bases that match TRBD1. CDR3 length: 13 residues. V gave up 7 bases and J gave up 3 bases; unmatched junction bases: 5. Germline V gene lookup returns CDR1 SQVTM and CDR2 ANQGSEA. The CDR3 bases are TGCAGCGCAGGACAGGGGGTGTACTATGGCTACACCTTC. The encoded protein is CSAGQGVYYGYTF.

In DNA, the CDR3 is TGCGCCAGCAGCCAAGGCGCACTAGCGGGGGCCACCGATACGCAGTATTTT. Translation: CASSQGALAGATDTQYF. This rearrangement joins TRBV4-1 to TRBJ2-3, with 11 bases that match TRBD2. Trimming took 1 base from V and 6 from J; bases not matched to a gene: 9. Germline V gene lookup returns CDR1 MGHRA and CDR2 YSYEKL. The CDR3 has 17 residues.

The chain combines TRBV20-1 with TRBJ2-3, with unresolved D. Per the germline V gene, CDR1 is DFQATT and CDR2 is SNEGSKA (reference sequence). The CDR3 has 13 amino acids. The V and J ends lost 3 bases and 0 bases respectively, with 7 bases between them. CDR3 amino acids: CSASAGSTDTQYF. CDR3 sequence (DNA): TGCAGTGCTAGTGCCGGTAGCACAGATACGCAGTATTTT.

The gene calls are TRBV28 and TRBJ1-2; 8 bases fit TRBD1. Unmatched junction bases numbered 9, after V lost 4 bases and J lost 14 bases. This CDR3 contains 12 residues. The germline CDR1 and CDR2 sequences are MDHEN and SYDVKM. The CDR3 DNA follows: TGTGCCAGCAGTTCCTACCGACAGGGGTTAACCTTC. It yields the protein CASSSYRQGLTF.

Worth noting for this clone: The junction does not match germline at one end; this may be a read error. This chain links TRBV6-1 with TRBJ1-4; D possibly corresponds to TRBD1 (6 bases). The CDR3 spans 14 residues. Germline V gene sequence: CDR1 MNHNS, CDR2 SASEGT. Here the CDR3 DNA reads TGTGCCAGCAGCGAAGGGGGACTTAATGAAAAACTGTTTTTT. Its translation is CASSEGGLNEKLFF.

This chain links TRBV29-1 with TRBJ2-3; 13 bases match TRBD2. Germline V CDR1 and CDR2: SQVTM, ANQGSEA. This CDR3 contains 18 residues. J lost 4 bases, V lost 2 bases, and 12 bases had no gene match. CDR3 loop: CSVETGSTSGGAADTQYF. The CDR3 nucleotides are TGCAGCGTTGAAACAGGGTCCACTAGCGGGGGGGCAGCAGATACGCAGTATTTT.

This chain uses TRBV2 with TRBJ1-2, with TRBD1 identical over 9 bases. CDR1 and CDR2 from the germline V gene are SNHLY and FYNNEI. The CDR3 sequence is 15 residues long. Trimming took 4 bases from V and 4 from J; bases not matched to a gene: 7. CDR3 sequence reads: CASSAAGTGSYGYTF. The DNA of the CDR3 is TGTGCCAGCAGTGCCGCCGGGACAGGGAGCTATGGCTACACCTTC.

This clone appeared once. The chain combines TRBV19 with TRBJ2-5, with TRBD1 as a possible D gene (5 bases). The CDR3 loop spans 17 amino acids. Trimming cost V 9 bases and J 5 bases, with 28 bases left between them. CDR1 LNHDA and CDR2 SQIVND come from the germline V gene (reference sequence). The CDR3: CASAPLYSGSSRETQYF. CDR3 nucleotide sequence: TGTGCCAGCGCGCCACTTTACTCAGGGTCTAGTAGGGAGACCCAGTACTTC.

This clone was counted once. This sequence joins TRBV18 and TRBJ1-6; possibly TRBD1 for D (6 bases). This CDR3 has 15 amino acids. The V end lost 3 bases, the J end lost 9 bases, and 15 bases lay between the germline ends. Germline values: CDR1 KGHSH, CDR2 LQKENI. The CDR3 bases are TGTGCCAGCTCACCTGGACAGACCGAGGTTTCACCCCTCCACTTT. Its protein is CASSPGQTEVSPLHF.

The chain links TRBV19 to TRBJ1-4; the D gene is possibly TRBD1 (6 bases). The CDR3 covers 15 residues. Germline CDR1 LNHDA, CDR2 SQIVND (reference sequence). V dropped 6 bases and J dropped 4 bases, with 15 bases sitting between them. DNA for the CDR3: TGTGCCAGTAGGGGCTACAGGGTTGTTAATGAAAAACTGTTTTTT. As protein: CASRGYRVVNEKLFF.

On this clone: At one of its ends the junction is not consistent with the germline gene, which may arise from a read error. The V call is TRBV24-1, the J call TRBJ2-2, with 8 bases lining up with TRBD1. CDR1 KGHDR and CDR2 SFDVKD come from the germline V gene. The CDR3 consists of 14 residues. Here the CDR3 reads CATSRDRNSGELFF. CDR3 DNA sequence: TGTGCCACCTCCCGGGACAGGAACAGCGGGGAGCTGTTTTTT.

The chain couples TRBV12-3 or TRBV12-4 to TRBJ1-4; unclear D gene. Trimming took 4 bases from V and 5 from J, leaving 5 bases between them. CDR3 length equals 12 residues. The CDR3 spells CASSSRNEKLFF. In DNA, the CDR3 is TGTGCCAGCAGTTCCAGAAATGAAAAACTGTTTTTT.

The gene calls are TRBV28 and TRBJ2-7, with 7 bases that match TRBD1. The CDR3 loop spans 15 amino acids. In germline, CDR1 is MDHEN, CDR2 SYDVKM. The junction had 7 bases not matched to a gene; V was cut back by 5 bases and J by 0 bases. CDR3 loop: CASSPGTANSYEQYV. Written as DNA, the CDR3 is TGTGCCAGCAGTCCCGGGACAGCGAACTCCTACGAGCAGTACGTC.

The chain links TRBV19 to TRBJ1-1; tentative D call: TRBD1 (6 bases). V was pared by 4 bases and J by 1 base, with 10 bases between. The CDR3 extends over 14 amino acids. The germline gives CDR1 LNHDA, CDR2 SQIVND (reference sequence). The DNA of the CDR3 is TGTGCCAGTAGTAGAAAGACAGGGAACACTGAAGCTTTCTTT. This gives the protein CASSRKTGNTEAFF.

This chain links TRBV2 with TRBJ2-4, with 9 bases aligning to TRBD1. This CDR3 contains 14 residues. The V gene end was trimmed by 8 bases and the J gene end by 7 bases; junction bases not matched to a gene: 9. The germline V gene has CDR1 SNHLY and CDR2 FYNNEI. DNA for the CDR3: TGTGCCAGCCATGGGGGACAGGGCCCGAACATTCAGTACTTC. Translated, it gives CASHGGQGPNIQYF.

This chain connects TRBV20-1 to TRBJ2-3; no firm D call. The CDR3 spans 11 residues. From germline, CDR1 is DFQATT and CDR2 SNEGSKA (reference sequence). V lost 6 bases to trimming and J lost 1 base, with 5 bases between them. CDR3 sequence reads: CSASGTDTQYF. CDR3 nucleotide sequence: TGCAGTGCGTCTGGCACAGATACGCAGTATTTT.

The chain joins TRBV3-1 (or the pseudogene TRBV3-2) to TRBJ1-6; D remains ambiguous. The CDR3 consists of 15 residues. Per germline, CDR1 LGHDT and CDR2 YNNKEL (reference sequence). The V gene lost 9 bases and the J gene lost 4 bases, with 16 bases spanning the gap. The CDR3 loop reads CASGQVRTYNSPLHF. The CDR3, as DNA: TGTGCCAGTGGTCAGGTCCGCACATATAATTCACCCCTCCACTTT.

V is TRBV5-4 and J is TRBJ2-2, with D possibly matching TRBD2 (6 bases). Germline V gives CDR1 SGHNT, CDR2 YYREEE (reference sequence). V was trimmed by 4 bases and J by 2 bases, leaving 18 bases between them. This CDR3 has 17 amino acids. DNA of the CDR3: TGTGCCAGCAGCCTGGGGGACTTCGAAACAAACACCGGGGAGCTGTTTTTT. Translation gives CASSLGDFETNTGELFF.